The 16 T cell receptor beta chains given below trace back to one sample, sequenced in a study of T cell responses to AZD1222 COVID-19 vaccine. Data came from immunoSEQ multiplex PCR; TCRdb stores just in-frame clones and leaves some out. The table shows under 150,000 clones, with just over 85% occurring only once. The sample here was peripheral blood, taken on day 0 of MenACWY control vaccination. The receptors come from an adult in good health.

The chain recombines TRBV10-2 with TRBJ1-4; 10 nucleotides line up with TRBD1. The ends lost 6 bases at V and 4 bases at J; junction bases unmatched: 2. Germline assignment: CDR1 WSHSY and CDR2 SAAADI. This CDR3 spans 14 amino acids. CDR3 region: CASRRDRGNEKLFF. The CDR3 DNA reads as TGCGCCAGCAGGAGGGACAGGGGTAATGAAAAACTGTTTTTT.

Only one count was recorded for this clone. The chain couples TRBV5-6 to TRBJ2-3, with 7 bases identical to TRBD2. Germline assignment: CDR1 SGHDT and CDR2 YYEEEE. V trimming: 2 bases; J trimming: 2 bases; junction bases outside the gene matches: 5. The CDR3 contains 15 residues. This CDR3 reads CASSFSSGPTDTQYF. DNA of the CDR3: TGTGCCAGCAGCTTCTCTAGCGGACCCACAGATACGCAGTATTTT.

The J gene is TRBJ2-5, the V gene TRBV18; tentatively, D is TRBD2 (5 bases). Germline CDR1 and CDR2: KGHSH and LQKENI. The CDR3 is 14 residues long. V lost 3 bases to trimming and J lost 1 base, with 9 bases between them. CDR3 nucleotide sequence: TGTGCCAGCTCACCCAGCGGAGGCCAAGAGACCCAGTACTTC. Protein sequence: CASSPSGGQETQYF.

J is TRBJ2-7 and V is TRBV28, with no clear D. The CDR3 has 13 residues. Germline V lookup: CDR1 MDHEN, CDR2 SYDVKM. V was clipped by 4 bases and J by 5 bases, with 12 bases between them. The CDR3 sequence: CASSSPPSHEQYF. The CDR3 nucleotides are TGTGCCAGCAGTTCACCACCGAGCCACGAGCAGTACTTC.

The count of this clone is one. The chain carries TRBV30 and TRBJ1-4, with 7 nucleotides matching TRBD1. Germline V gene lookup returns CDR1 GTSNPN and CDR2 SVGIG (reference sequence). The CDR3 loop spans 16 amino acids. The V gene end was trimmed by 1 base and the J gene end by 8 bases; junction bases not matched to a gene: 13. The CDR3 bases are TGTGCCTGGAGTGCACCCAACCAGGGGGAGTGGGAAAAACTGTTTTTT. Protein product: CAWSAPNQGEWEKLFF. Drawing the rest from reference TRBV30 and TRBJ1-4, the complete variable domain is SQTIHQWPATLVQPVGSPLSLECTVEGTSNPNLYWYRQAAGRGLQLLFYSVGIGQISSEVPQNLSASRPQDRQFILSSKKLLLSDSGFYLCAWSAPNQGEWEKLFFGSGTQLSVL.

This clone was counted once. The CDR3 DNA sequence: TGTGCCAGCAGCCACCTACCAACTAATGAAAAACTGTTTTTT. Encoded protein: CASSHLPTNEKLFF. The gene calls are TRBV14 and TRBJ1-4; the D is unclear. Trimming pared 3 bases from V and 0 bases from J, leaving 5 bases between. The V gene's germline CDR1 is SGHDN and CDR2 FVKESK. The CDR3 extends over 14 amino acids.

The V call is TRBV11-2, the J call TRBJ2-1; 7 nucleotides agree with TRBD1. V shed 6 bases, J shed 7 bases, and the junction held 12 bases outside the gene matches. The CDR3 totals 15 residues. Germline CDR1 is SGHAT and CDR2 is FQNNGV. The CDR3 DNA is TGTGCCAGCAGGACTACAGGGGTGGTAGGGAATGAGCAGTTCTTC. It specifies CASRTTGVVGNEQFF.

The V and J genes are TRBV4-1 and TRBJ2-3; D possibly corresponds to TRBD1 (6 bases). The CDR3 runs 16 residues. From germline, CDR1 is MGHRA and CDR2 YSYEKL. V lost 0 bases, J lost 0 bases, and 10 bases lay in between. For the CDR3, the DNA is TGCGCCAGCAGCCAAGAGTTGGGGGCTAGCACAGATACGCAGTATTTT. It is translated as CASSQELGASTDTQYF.

This chain links TRBV7-6 with TRBJ2-5; D possibly corresponds to TRBD2 (5 bases). Trimming cost V 4 bases and J 4 bases, with 22 bases left between them. Germline V gene data show CDR1 as SGHVS and CDR2 as FNYEAQ. The length of the CDR3 is 17 residues. CDR3 bases: TGTGCCAGCAGCTCCGGGGTAGCCCCGCGGTCGGGAGAGACCCAGTACTTC. It yields the protein CASSSGVAPRSGETQYF.

V gene TRBV20-1 combines with J gene TRBJ1-5; TRBD1 aligns across 7 bases. Germline V CDR1 and CDR2: DFQATT, SNEGSKA (reference sequence). The CDR3 is 12 residues long. Losses at the gene ends were 6 bases for V and 7 bases for J; bases not matched to a gene: 6. In nucleotides, the CDR3 is TGCAGTGCGAGTAGACAGGGACAGCCCCAGCATTTT. Translating gives CSASRQGQPQHF.

The chain employs TRBV4-2 and TRBJ2-5; D is perhaps TRBD2 (6 bases). The CDR3 consists of 14 residues. Trimming removed 6 bases at V and 5 bases at J, with 16 bases between. Per the germline V gene, CDR1 is LGHNA and CDR2 is YNFKEQ. This CDR3 reads CASRPVEGAETQYF. The CDR3 DNA sequence: TGTGCCAGCAGGCCCGTGGAGGGAGCGGAGACCCAGTACTTC.

Only one count was recorded for this clone. The chain couples TRBV6-5 to TRBJ1-6; tentative D call: TRBD1 (5 bases). Per the germline V gene, CDR1 is MNHEY and CDR2 is SVGAGI. Trimming took off 11 bases at V and 6 bases at J, with 14 bases between the two ends. The CDR3 runs 13 residues. This CDR3 reads CAVNRDVNSPLHF. CDR3 bases: TGTGCCGTCAACCGGGACGTTAATTCACCCCTCCACTTT.

The rearrangement joins TRBV6-1 to TRBJ1-5; D is undetermined. CDR1 and CDR2 from the germline V gene are MNHNS and SASEGT. The CDR3 has 15 residues. V dropped 3 bases and J dropped 4 bases, with 13 bases sitting between them. The CDR3 loop is CASSEASASNQPQHF. The CDR3 DNA reads as TGTGCCAGCAGTGAGGCCTCCGCTTCTAATCAGCCCCAGCATTTT.

The CDR3 region is CASSIIRGGTEAFF. The CDR3 DNA sequence: TGTGCCAGCAGTATAATAAGGGGAGGCACTGAAGCTTTCTTT. This chain joins TRBV2 and TRBJ1-1, with D possibly matching TRBD1 (5 bases). Between the trimmed V and J ends, which lost 5 bases and 4 bases, there was a span of 14 bases. The CDR3 spans 14 residues. Germline-derived CDR1 and CDR2 are SNHLY and FYNNEI. Filled out from reference TRBV2 and TRBJ1-1, the complete variable domain reads EPEVTQTPSHQVTQMGQEVILRCVPISNHLYFYWYRQILGQKVEFLVSFYNNEISEKSEIFDDQFSVERPDGSNFTLKIRSTKLEDSAMYFCASSIIRGGTEAFFGQGTRLTVV.

The chain employs TRBV6-6 and TRBJ2-1; tentative D call: TRBD1 (5 bases). CDR1 and CDR2 (germline): MNHNY, SVGAGI (reference sequence). Trimming pared 2 bases from V and 8 bases from J, leaving 19 bases between. The CDR3 covers 16 residues. The CDR3 protein is CASSYVASRVGDEQFF. The CDR3, as DNA: TGTGCCAGCAGTTACGTGGCAAGCAGGGTTGGGGATGAGCAGTTCTTC.

The chain links TRBV4-1 to TRBJ1-1; D remains ambiguous. V lost 0 bases and J lost 0, with 11 bases in between. This CDR3 spans 16 amino acids. Germline CDR1 is MGHRA and CDR2 is YSYEKL. The CDR3 loop is CASSQDSGVMNTEAFF. The CDR3 bases are TGCGCCAGCAGCCAAGATAGTGGGGTAATGAACACTGAAGCTTTCTTT.